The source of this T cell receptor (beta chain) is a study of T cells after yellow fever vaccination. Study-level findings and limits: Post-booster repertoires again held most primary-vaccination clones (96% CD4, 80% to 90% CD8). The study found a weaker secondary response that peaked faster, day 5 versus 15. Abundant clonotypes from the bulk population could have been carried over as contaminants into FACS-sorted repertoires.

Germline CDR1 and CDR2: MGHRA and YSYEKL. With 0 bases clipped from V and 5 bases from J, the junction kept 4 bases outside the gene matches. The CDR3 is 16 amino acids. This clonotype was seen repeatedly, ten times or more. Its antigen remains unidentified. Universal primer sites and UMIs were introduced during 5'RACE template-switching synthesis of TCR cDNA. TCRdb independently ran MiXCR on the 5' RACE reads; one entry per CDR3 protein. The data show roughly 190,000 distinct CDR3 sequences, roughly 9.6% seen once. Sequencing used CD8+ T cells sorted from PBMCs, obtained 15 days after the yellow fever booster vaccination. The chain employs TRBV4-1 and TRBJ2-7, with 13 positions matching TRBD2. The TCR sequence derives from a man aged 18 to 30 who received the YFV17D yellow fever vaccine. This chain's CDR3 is CASSQDRTSGGNEQYF. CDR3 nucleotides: TGCGCCAGCAGCCAAGATAGGACTAGCGGGGGCAACGAGCAGTACTTC.